This T cell receptor (beta chain) was sequenced for a study of radiotherapy plus CTLA-4 blockade in lung cancer. CDR3 length: 16 residues. CDR1 is MDHEN, CDR2 SYDVKM, per germline. Germline trimming cut 5 bases from V and 2 bases from J; bases unmatched to any gene: 6. Clones were read by immunoSEQ multiplex PCR, and TCRdb kept only the in-frame ones, dropping some. There are about 80,000 clones in the sample; approximately 84% occur only once, and about 0.79% lies in the top ten. The chain uses TRBV28 and TRBJ2-1, with TRBD2 matching over 10 bases. This clonotype was obtained from a human donor with non-small cell lung cancer who had stable disease on radiotherapy plus ipilimumab. The source material was peripheral blood, sampled from a patient treated with radiotherapy plus ipilimumab. CDR3 protein: CASSRSTSGTYNEQFF. The CDR3 DNA follows: TGTGCCAGCAGTCGCTCCACTAGCGGGACCTACAATGAGCAGTTCTTC.